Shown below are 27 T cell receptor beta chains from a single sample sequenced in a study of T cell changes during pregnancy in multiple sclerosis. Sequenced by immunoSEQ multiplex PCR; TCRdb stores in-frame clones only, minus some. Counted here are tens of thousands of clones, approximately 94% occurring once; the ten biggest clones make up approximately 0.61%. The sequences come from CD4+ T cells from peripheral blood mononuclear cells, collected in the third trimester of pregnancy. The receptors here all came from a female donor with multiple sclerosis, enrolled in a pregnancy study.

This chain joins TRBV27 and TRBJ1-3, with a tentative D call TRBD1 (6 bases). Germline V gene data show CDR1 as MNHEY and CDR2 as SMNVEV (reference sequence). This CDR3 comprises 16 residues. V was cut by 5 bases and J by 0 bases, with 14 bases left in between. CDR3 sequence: CASSVSNRASGNTIYF. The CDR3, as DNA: TGTGCCAGCAGTGTTTCGAACAGGGCCTCTGGAAACACCATATATTTT.

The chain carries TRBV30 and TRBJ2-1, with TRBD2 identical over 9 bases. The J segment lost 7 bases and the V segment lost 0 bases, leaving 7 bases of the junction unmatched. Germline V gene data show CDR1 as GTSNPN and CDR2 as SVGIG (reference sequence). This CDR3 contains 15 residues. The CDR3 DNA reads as TGTGCCTGGAGTGTGGGTAGCGGGAGTCATAATGAGCAGTTCTTC. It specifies CAWSVGSGSHNEQFF.

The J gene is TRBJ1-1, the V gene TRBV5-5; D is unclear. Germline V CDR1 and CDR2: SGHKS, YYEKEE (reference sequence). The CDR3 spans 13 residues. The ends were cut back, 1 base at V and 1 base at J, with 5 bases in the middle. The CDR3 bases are TGTGCCAGCAGCTTGACTGCGAACACTGAAGCTTTCTTT. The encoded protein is CASSLTANTEAFF.

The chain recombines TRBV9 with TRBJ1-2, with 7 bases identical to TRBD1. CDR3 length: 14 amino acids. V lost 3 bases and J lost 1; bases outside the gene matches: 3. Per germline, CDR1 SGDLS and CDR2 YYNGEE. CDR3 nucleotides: TGTGCCAGCAGCGCTCACAGGGGTAACTATGGCTACACCTTC. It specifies CASSAHRGNYGYTF. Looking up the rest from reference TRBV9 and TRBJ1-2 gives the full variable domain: DSGVTQTPKHLITATGQRVTLRCSPRSGDLSVYWYQQSLDQGLQFLIQYYNGEERAKGNILERFSAQQFPDLHSELNLSSLELGDSALYFCASSAHRGNYGYTFGSGTRLTVV.

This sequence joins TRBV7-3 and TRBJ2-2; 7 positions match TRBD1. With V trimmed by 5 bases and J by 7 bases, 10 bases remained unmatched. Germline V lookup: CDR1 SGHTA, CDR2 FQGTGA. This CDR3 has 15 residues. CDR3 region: CASSPTGKLGGELFF. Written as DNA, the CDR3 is TGTGCCAGCAGCCCGACAGGGAAATTGGGCGGGGAGCTGTTTTTT.

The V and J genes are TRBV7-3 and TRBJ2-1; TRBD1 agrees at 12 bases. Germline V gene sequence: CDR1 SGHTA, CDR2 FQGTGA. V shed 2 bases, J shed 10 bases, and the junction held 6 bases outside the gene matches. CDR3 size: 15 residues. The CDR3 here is CASSLDWDRGREQFF. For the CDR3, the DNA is TGTGCCAGCAGCTTAGATTGGGACAGGGGGCGAGAGCAGTTCTTC.

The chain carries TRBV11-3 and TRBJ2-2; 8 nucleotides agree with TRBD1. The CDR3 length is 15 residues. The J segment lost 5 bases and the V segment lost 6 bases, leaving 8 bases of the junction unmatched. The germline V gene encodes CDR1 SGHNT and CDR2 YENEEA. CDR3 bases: TGTGCCAGCAGTTCGGGACAGGACCTGACCGGGGAGCTGTTTTTT. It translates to CASSSGQDLTGELFF.

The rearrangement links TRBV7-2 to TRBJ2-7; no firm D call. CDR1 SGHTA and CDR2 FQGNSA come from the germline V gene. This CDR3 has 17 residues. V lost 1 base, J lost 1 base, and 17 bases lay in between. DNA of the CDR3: TGTGCCAGCAGCTTAGATGGATTTATAGGCGGATCCTACGAGCAGTACTTC. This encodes CASSLDGFIGGSYEQYF.

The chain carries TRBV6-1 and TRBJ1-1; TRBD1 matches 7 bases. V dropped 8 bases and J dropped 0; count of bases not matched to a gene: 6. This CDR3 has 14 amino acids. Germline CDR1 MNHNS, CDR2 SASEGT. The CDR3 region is CASGDRALNTEAFF. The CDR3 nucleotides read TGTGCCAGCGGAGACAGGGCCCTGAACACTGAAGCTTTCTTT.

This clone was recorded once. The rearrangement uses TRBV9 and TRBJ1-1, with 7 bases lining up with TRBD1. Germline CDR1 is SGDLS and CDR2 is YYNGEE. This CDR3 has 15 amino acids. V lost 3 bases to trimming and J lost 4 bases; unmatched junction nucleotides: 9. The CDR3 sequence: CASSAPTGIVTEAFF. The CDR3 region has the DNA TGTGCCAGCAGCGCACCGACAGGGATTGTCACTGAAGCTTTCTTT. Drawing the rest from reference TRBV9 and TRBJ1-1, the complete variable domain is DSGVTQTPKHLITATGQRVTLRCSPRSGDLSVYWYQQSLDQGLQFLIQYYNGEERAKGNILERFSAQQFPDLHSELNLSSLELGDSALYFCASSAPTGIVTEAFFGQGTRLTVV.

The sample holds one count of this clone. CDR3 amino acids: CASSLLAGGTSYNEQFF. The CDR3 bases are TGTGCCAGCAGCTTACTAGCGGGAGGTACCTCCTACAATGAGCAGTTCTTC. V and J are TRBV7-2 and TRBJ2-1; 11 bases align to TRBD2. The CDR3 runs 17 residues. The V and J ends lost 2 bases and 0 bases, in that order; junction bases with no gene match: 3. From germline, CDR1 is SGHTA and CDR2 FQGNSA.

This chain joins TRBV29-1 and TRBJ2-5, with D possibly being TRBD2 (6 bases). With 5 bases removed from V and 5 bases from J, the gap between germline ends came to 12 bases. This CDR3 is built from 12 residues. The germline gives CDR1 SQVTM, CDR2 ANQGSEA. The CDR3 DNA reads TGCAGCGTTAAGGAGGGGCCGGAGACCCAGTACTTC. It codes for CSVKEGPETQYF.

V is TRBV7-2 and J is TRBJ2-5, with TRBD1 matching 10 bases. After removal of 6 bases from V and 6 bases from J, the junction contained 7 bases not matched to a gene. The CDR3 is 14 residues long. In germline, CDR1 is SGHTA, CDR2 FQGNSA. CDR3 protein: CASRSGTGAKTQYF. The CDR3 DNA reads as TGTGCCAGCAGAAGTGGGACAGGGGCAAAGACCCAGTACTTC.

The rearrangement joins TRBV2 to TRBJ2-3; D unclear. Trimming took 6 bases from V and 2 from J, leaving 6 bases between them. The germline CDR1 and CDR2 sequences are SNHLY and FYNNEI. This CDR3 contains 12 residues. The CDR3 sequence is CASRSLTDTQYF. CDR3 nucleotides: TGTGCCAGCAGATCCCTCACAGATACGCAGTATTTT.

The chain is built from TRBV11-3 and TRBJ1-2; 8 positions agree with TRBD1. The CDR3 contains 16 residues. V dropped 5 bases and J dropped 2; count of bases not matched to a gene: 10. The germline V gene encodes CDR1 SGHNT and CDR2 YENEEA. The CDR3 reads CASSQSTGGKNYGYTF. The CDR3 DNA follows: TGTGCCAGCAGCCAATCTACAGGGGGTAAAAACTATGGCTACACCTTC.

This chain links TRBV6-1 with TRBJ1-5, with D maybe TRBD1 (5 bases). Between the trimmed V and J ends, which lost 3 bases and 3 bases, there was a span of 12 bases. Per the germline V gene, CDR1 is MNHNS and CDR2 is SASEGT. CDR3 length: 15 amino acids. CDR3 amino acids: CASSEGGDINQPQHF. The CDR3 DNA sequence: TGTGCCAGCAGTGAGGGAGGGGATATCAATCAGCCCCAGCATTTT.

The CDR3 DNA reads as TGCGCCAGCAATCGGGACAGTAATTACAATGAGCAGTTCTTC. Its protein is CASNRDSNYNEQFF. The chain links TRBV5-1 to TRBJ2-1, with 7 bases aligning to TRBD1. The CDR3 runs to 14 residues. CDR1 is SGHRS, CDR2 YFSETQ, per germline. V shed 6 bases and J 4 bases; nucleotides not matched to a gene: 7.

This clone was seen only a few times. This chain's CDR3 is CASSPNLGTRIDTQYF. CDR3 coding DNA: TGTGCCAGCTCACCGAATCTCGGGACTCGGATAGATACGCAGTATTTT. The chain is built from TRBV18 and TRBJ2-3, with TRBD2 as a possible D gene (6 bases). CDR3 length: 16 amino acids. V lost 3 bases, J lost 5 bases, and 18 bases lay in between. Germline V gene data show CDR1 as KGHSH and CDR2 as LQKENI.

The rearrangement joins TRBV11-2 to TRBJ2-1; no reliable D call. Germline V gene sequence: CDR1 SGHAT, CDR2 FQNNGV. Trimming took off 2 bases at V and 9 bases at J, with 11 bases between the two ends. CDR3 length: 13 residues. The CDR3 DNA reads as TGTGCCAGCAGCTTAACTCCCTCTAGTGAGCAGTTCTTC. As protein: CASSLTPSSEQFF.

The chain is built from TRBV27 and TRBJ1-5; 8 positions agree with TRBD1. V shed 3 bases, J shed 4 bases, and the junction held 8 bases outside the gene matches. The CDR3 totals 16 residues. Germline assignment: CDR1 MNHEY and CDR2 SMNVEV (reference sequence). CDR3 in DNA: TGTGCCAGCAGTTTCTTAGGACAGGGACTGAATCAGCCCCAGCATTTT. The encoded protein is CASSFLGQGLNQPQHF.

Written as DNA, the CDR3 is TGTGCCAGCAGCGTAGTGAGGGTTCGGTCACCCCTCCACTTT. Its protein is CASSVVRVRSPLHF. The rearrangement links TRBV9 to TRBJ1-6; no definite D call. The CDR3 runs 14 residues. CDR1 and CDR2 (germline): SGDLS, YYNGEE. V lost 0 bases and J lost 10, with 11 bases in between.

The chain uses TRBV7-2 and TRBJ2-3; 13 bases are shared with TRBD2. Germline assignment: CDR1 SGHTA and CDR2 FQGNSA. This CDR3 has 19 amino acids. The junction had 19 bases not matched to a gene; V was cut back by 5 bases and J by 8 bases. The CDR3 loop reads CASSPSGLAGVVIQGTQYF. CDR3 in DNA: TGTGCCAGCAGCCCCTCAGGACTAGCGGGAGTGGTCATTCAGGGTACGCAGTATTTT.

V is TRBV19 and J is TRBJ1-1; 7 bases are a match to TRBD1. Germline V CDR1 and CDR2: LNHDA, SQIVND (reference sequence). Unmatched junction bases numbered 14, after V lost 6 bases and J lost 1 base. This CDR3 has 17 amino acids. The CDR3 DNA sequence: TGTGCCAGTAGGGCACTCCGACAGGGTTCGGCGAACACTGAAGCTTTCTTT. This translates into CASRALRQGSANTEAFF.

The chain's CDR3 is CASSLGTGGFDEQFF. For the CDR3, the DNA is TGTGCCAGCAGTTTGGGGACAGGGGGTTTCGATGAGCAGTTCTTC. V gene TRBV28 combines with J gene TRBJ2-1; 11 bases map to TRBD1. The CDR3 sequence is 15 residues long. CDR1 MDHEN and CDR2 SYDVKM come from the germline V gene. With V trimmed by 3 bases and J by 8 bases, 6 bases remained unmatched.

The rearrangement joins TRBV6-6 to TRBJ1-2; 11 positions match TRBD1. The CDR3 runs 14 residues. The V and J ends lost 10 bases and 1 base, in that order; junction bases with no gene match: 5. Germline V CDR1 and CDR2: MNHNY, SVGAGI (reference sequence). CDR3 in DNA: TGTGCCATTAAGGACAGGGGGCTTAACTATGGCTACACCTTC. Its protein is CAIKDRGLNYGYTF.

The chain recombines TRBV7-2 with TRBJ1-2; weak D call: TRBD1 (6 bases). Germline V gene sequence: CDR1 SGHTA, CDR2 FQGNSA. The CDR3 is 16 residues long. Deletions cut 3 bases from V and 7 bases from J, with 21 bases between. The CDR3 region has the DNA TGTGCCAGCAGCTTCCCGGACAGCCGGGCCTTGGCTGGCTACACCTTC. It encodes CASSFPDSRALAGYTF.

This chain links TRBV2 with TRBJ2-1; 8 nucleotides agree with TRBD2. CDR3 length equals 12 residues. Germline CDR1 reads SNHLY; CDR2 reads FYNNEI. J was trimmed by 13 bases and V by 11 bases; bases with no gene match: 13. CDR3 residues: CAGVAGRIPQFF. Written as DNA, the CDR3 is TGTGCCGGAGTAGCGGGGCGTATACCACAGTTCTTC.